The sequence of this TCR beta chain was determined in a study of technical replicates of blood from a handful of donors. The V gene lost 0 bases and the J gene lost 8 bases, with 8 bases spanning the gap. The CDR3 is made up of 13 amino acids. In germline, CDR1 is LGHNA, CDR2 YSLEER. Sequencing used immunoSEQ multiplex PCR; TCRdb keeps in-frame clones, though not all of them. The sample includes roughly 66,000 clones, 70% to 90% of them seen just once. The clonotype originates from a human donor in good health. Some clones in this sample may be carry-over from other donors' samples. Source material: PBMCs. The genes are TRBV4-3 and TRBJ2-1; D gene uncertain. This CDR3 reads CASSQDRGYEQFF. CDR3 bases: TGCGCCAGCAGCCAAGATCGTGGCTATGAGCAGTTCTTC.